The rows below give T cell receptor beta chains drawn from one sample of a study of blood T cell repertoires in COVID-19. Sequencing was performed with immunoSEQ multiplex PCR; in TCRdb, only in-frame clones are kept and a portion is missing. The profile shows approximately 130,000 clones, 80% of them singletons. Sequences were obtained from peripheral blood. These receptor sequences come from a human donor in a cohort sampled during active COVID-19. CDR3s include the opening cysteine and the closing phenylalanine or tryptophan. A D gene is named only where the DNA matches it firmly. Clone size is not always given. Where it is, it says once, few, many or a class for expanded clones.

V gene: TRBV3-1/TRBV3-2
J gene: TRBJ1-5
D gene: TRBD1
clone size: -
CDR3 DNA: TGTGCCAGCAGCCCCGGGACAGGGAAGGTTAGCAATCAGCCCCAGCATTTT
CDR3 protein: CASSPGTGKVSNQPQHF

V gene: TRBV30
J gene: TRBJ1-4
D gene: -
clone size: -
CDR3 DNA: TGTGCCTGGAGTGGGAACGAGGGGGAAAGGTTT
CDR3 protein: CAWSGNEGERF

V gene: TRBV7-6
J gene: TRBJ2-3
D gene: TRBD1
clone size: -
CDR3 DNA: TGTGCCAGCAGCCCAGGGGGTATTCCGGGCACAGATACGCAGTATTTT
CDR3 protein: CASSPGGIPGTDTQYF

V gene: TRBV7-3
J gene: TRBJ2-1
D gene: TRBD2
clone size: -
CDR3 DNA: TGTGCCAGCAGCCCCTCTAGCGGGAGGGCCAGTGAGCAGTTCTTC
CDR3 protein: CASSPSSGRASEQFF

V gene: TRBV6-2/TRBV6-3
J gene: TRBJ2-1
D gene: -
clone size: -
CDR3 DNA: TGTGCCAGCAGTTACGCGGCCCCAAGGGGCAATGAGCAGTTCTTC
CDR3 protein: CASSYAAPRGNEQFF

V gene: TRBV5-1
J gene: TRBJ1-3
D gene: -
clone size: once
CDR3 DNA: TGCGCCAGCAGCTTGGACGGCAGGGAAGGCACTGGAAACACCATATATTTT
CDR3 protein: CASSLDGREGTGNTIYF

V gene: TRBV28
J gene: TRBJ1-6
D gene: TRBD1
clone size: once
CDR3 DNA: TGTGCCAGCAGCTCTCCCGGGACAGGGAAAACACCCCTCCACTTT
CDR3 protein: CASSSPGTGKTPLHF

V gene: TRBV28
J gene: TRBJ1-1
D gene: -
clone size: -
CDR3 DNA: TGTGCCAGCAGACAACGGTGGGGCAGCCCTCTCGAGAACACTGAAGCTTTCTTT
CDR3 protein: CASRQRWGSPLENTEAFF

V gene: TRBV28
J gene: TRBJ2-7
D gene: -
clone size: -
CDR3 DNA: TGTGCCAGCAGTTTTGGCAGGGGCTACGAGCAGTACTTC
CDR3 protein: CASSFGRGYEQYF

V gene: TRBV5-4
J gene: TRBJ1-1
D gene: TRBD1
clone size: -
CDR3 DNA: TGTGCCAGCGGCGCGACAGGGATCACTGAAGCTTTCTTT
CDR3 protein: CASGATGITEAFF

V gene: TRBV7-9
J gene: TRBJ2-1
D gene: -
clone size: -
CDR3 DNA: TGTGCCAGCAGCTTTTCTTCGGCGGCGAACAATGAGCAGTTCTTC
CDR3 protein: CASSFSSAANNEQFF

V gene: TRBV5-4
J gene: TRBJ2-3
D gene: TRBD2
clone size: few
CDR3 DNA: TGTGCCATTCAAGCGGGGGGGCGCGAAGATACGCAGTATTTT
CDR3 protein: CAIQAGGREDTQYF

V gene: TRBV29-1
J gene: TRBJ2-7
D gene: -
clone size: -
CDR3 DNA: TGCAGCGTTGAAGCGGGGTACGAGCAGTACTTC
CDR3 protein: CSVEAGYEQYF

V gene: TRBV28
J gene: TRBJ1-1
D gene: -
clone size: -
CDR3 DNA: TGTGCCAGCAGTTTATTCCTAGGTACTGAAGCTTTCTTT
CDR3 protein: CASSLFLGTEAFF

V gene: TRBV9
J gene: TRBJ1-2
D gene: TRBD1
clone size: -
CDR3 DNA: TGTGCCAGCAGCGGCAGACAGGGGTTCTATGGCTACACCTTC
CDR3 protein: CASSGRQGFYGYTF

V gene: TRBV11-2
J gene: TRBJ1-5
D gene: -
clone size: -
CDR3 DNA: TGTGCCAGCAGCCCGACCGGGACTTCGAATCAGCCCCAGCATTTT
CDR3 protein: CASSPTGTSNQPQHF

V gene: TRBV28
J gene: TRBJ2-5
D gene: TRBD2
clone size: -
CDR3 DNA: TGTGCCAGCAGTTCGGGACTAGCGGAAGAGACCCAGTACTTC
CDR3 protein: CASSSGLAEETQYF

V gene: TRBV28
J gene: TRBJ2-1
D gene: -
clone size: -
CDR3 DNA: TGTGCCAGCAGTCCCCCCCCTAGCGCTCCTTACAATGAGCAGTTCTTC
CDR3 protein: CASSPPPSAPYNEQFF

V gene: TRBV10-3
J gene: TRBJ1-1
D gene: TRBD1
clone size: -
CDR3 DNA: TGTGCCATCAGACCTTTTCAGGGGGCGGACACTGAAGCTTTCTTT
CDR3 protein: CAIRPFQGADTEAFF

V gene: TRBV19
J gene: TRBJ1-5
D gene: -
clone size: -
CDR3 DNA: TGTGCCAGTAGTATGGGGGGGGCAGGGCAGCCCCAGCATTTT
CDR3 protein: CASSMGGAGQPQHF

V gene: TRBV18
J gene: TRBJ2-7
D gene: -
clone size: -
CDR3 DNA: TGTGCCAGCTCACCGGAGGGGTACGAGCAGTACTTC
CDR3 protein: CASSPEGYEQYF

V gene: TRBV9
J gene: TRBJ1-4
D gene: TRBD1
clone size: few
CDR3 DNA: TGTGCCAGCAGCGTAGGTCTTGGGACAGGGCTTAATGAAAAACTGTTTTTT
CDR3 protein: CASSVGLGTGLNEKLFF

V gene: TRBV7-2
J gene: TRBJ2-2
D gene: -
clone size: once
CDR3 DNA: TGTGCCAGCAGCTTGTTCCAGAACACCGGGGAGCTGTTTTTT
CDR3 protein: CASSLFQNTGELFF